Below, one T cell receptor (beta chain) is given with its context. As yet, its antigen is unknown. A process of 5'RACE template switching, which added a universal primer site and UMIs, was used to make TCR cDNA. From the 5' RACE reads, TCRdb called clonotypes with MiXCR, one entry per CDR3 protein. The table records approximately 260,000 distinct CDR3 sequences, roughly 5.6% of them present only once. The entry originates in a study of T cells after yellow fever vaccination. General study results and limits: Within FACS-sorted repertoires, abundant clonotypes contaminating from the bulk population could be present. Most clones from primary vaccination resurfaced after the booster (roughly 96% CD4, around 90% CD8).

Germline trimming cut 0 bases from V and 1 base from J; bases unmatched to any gene: 3. The CDR3 runs 17 residues. Germline CDR1 is LGHNA and CDR2 is YNFKEQ. The chain links TRBV4-2 to TRBJ1-5; the match to TRBD1 covers 10 bases. This specimen was CD4+ T cells sorted from PBMCs, taken on the day of the yellow fever booster vaccination. This receptor was taken from a man younger than 35 who received the YFV17D yellow fever vaccine. CDR3 DNA: TGTGCCAGCAGCCAAGAGCAGGACAGGGGGAGCAATCAGCCCCAGCATTTT. It codes for CASSQEQDRGSNQPQHF.